A selection of T cell receptor beta chains follows, all from one sample in a study of blood T cell repertoires in COVID-19. Sequencing used immunoSEQ multiplex PCR; TCRdb keeps in-frame clones, though not all of them. The data show 200,000 to 300,000 clones, approximately 86% seen once. Sequencing input: peripheral blood. The receptors shown here come from a man under 40 with active or convalescent COVID-19. CDR3s include the opening cysteine and the closing phenylalanine or tryptophan. The D gene is left open where the match is weak. Clone size is given for some rows only: seen once, a few or many times, or a class if the clone is expanded.

size,J,D,V,DNA,CDR3
NA,TRBJ2-7,NA,TRBV19,TGTGCCAGTAGTATGGCCAGCTCCTACGAGCAGTACTTC,CASSMASSYEQYF
NA,TRBJ1-5,NA,TRBV18,TGTGCCAGCTCACGGTCAGGGGAGCGTCAGCCCCAGCATTTT,CASSRSGERQPQHF
NA,TRBJ2-1,NA,TRBV4-1,TGCGCCAGCAGCCAAGGAGGAAGCCACAATGAGCAGTTCTTC,CASSQGGSHNEQFF
NA,TRBJ2-1,TRBD1,TRBV2,TGTGCCAGCAGGCTGGACAGGGGGCAAAACAATGAGCAGTTCTTC,CASRLDRGQNNEQFF
NA,TRBJ1-6,NA,TRBV29-1,TGCAGCGTCACAACAGGGAATTCACCCCTCCACTTT,CSVTTGNSPLHF
NA,TRBJ1-2,NA,TRBV29-1,TGCAGCGTTGAGCAACCAGGTGGCTACACCTTC,CSVEQPGGYTF
few,TRBJ2-7,NA,TRBV10-2,TGCGCCAGCACGAATTTGGGACTTTACTACGAGCAGTACTTC,CASTNLGLYYEQYF
NA,TRBJ1-2,TRBD1,TRBV9,TGTGCCAGCAGCGTAGGCGTGGACAGGGTTGGCTACACCTTC,CASSVGVDRVGYTF
NA,TRBJ2-1,TRBD2,TRBV6-4,TGTGCCAGCAGTGAGGGACTAGCGGGGGGTGAGCAGTTCTTC,CASSEGLAGGEQFF
NA,TRBJ2-1,NA,TRBV5-4,TGTGCCAGCAGCCAGTCTATTGGCCCAGCGGATGAGCAGTTCTTC,CASSQSIGPADEQFF
NA,TRBJ2-2,NA,TRBV9,TGTGCCAGCAGCGCCTCGACAGGAGGTTGGAACACCGGGGAGCTGTTTTTT,CASSASTGGWNTGELFF
NA,TRBJ1-2,NA,TRBV7-9,TGTGCCAGCAGCCCGCCGGGAGGGGGTGGCTACACCTTC,CASSPPGGGGYTF
NA,TRBJ1-2,NA,TRBV7-3,TGTGCCAGCAGCTTAGCCGGCGGGGCAGGCCGGGGCTATGGCTACACCTTC,CASSLAGGAGRGYGYTF